The clone carrying this TCR beta chain appeared once. Per the germline V gene, CDR1 is LGHNA and CDR2 is YNFKEQ. V lost 1 base and J 0 bases, leaving 14 bases between the germline ends. The CDR3 extends over 17 amino acids. The data derive from a study of blood T cells in healthy people across ages. Alongside a J-beta primer mix, a sample-barcoded 5' primer served in a second PCR lasting about 6 to 11 cycles. From the 5' RACE reads, TCRdb called clonotypes with MiXCR, one entry per CDR3 protein. The table has about 1.6 million distinct CDR3 sequences, around 35% seen once. The rearrangement uses TRBV4-2 and TRBJ2-3, with D unresolved. This receptor was obtained from a woman aged 25-40 years in good health. Sequencing was carried out using blood. The CDR3 DNA sequence: TGTGCCAGCAGCCAAGGCTGGGTAGGCGTTAGCACAGATACGCAGTATTTT. Protein product: CASSQGWVGVSTDTQYF.